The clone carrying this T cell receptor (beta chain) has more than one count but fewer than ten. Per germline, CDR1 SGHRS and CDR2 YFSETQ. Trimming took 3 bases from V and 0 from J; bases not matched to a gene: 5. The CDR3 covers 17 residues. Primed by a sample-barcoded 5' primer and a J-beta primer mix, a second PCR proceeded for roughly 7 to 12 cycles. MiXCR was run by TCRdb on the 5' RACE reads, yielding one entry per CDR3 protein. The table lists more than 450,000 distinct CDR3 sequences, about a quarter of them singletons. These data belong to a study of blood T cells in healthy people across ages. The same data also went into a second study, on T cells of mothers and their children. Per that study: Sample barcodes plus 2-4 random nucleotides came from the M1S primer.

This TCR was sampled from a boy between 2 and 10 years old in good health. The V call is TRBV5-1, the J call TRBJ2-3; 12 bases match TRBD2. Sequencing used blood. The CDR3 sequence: CASSSLGLAGSTDTQYF. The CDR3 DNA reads TGCGCCAGCAGCTCCCTTGGACTAGCGGGAAGCACAGATACGCAGTATTTT.